These 27 T cell receptor beta chains were sequenced from one sample in a study of blood T cell repertoires in COVID-19. Clones were sequenced by immunoSEQ multiplex PCR, and TCRdb holds only the in-frame ones, with some missing. Of 370,000 or so clones in the sample, about 90% were seen once. Sequencing input: PBMCs or T cells enriched from blood (not recorded which). The receptors stem from a man aged 30-40 years who had recovered from COVID-19.

The chain is built from TRBV9 and TRBJ2-1, with 8 bases aligning to TRBD1. CDR1 SGDLS and CDR2 YYNGEE come from the germline V gene. The CDR3 has 14 amino acids. V was pared by 2 bases and J by 5 bases, with 3 bases of the junction left unmatched. CDR3: CASSVGQVNNEQFF. For the CDR3, the DNA is TGTGCCAGCAGCGTGGGACAGGTGAACAATGAGCAGTTCTTC.

The gene calls are TRBV7-9 and TRBJ1-4, with a possible D match to TRBD1 (5 bases). The ends were cut back, 4 bases at V and 2 bases at J, with 11 bases in the middle. The CDR3 covers 15 residues. Germline V gene data show CDR1 as SEHNR and CDR2 as FQNEAQ (reference sequence). CDR3 region: CASSSRGGTNEKLFF. Written as DNA, the CDR3 is TGTGCCAGCAGCTCAAGGGGAGGTACTAATGAAAAACTGTTTTTT.

This chain links TRBV2 with TRBJ2-5, with D uncertain. Germline CDR1 is SNHLY and CDR2 is FYNNEI. The CDR3 sequence is 14 residues long. Trimming removed 0 bases from V and 1 base from J, with 6 bases in between. CDR3 protein: CASSEASLQETQYF. CDR3 nucleotide sequence: TGTGCCAGCAGTGAAGCGAGCCTCCAAGAGACCCAGTACTTC.

Concerning this clone: Other DNA variants within this sample encode the same CDR3. The chain joins TRBV3-1 (or the pseudogene TRBV3-2) to TRBJ1-3, with D unclear. The CDR3 has 14 residues. The V end lost 1 base, the J end lost 0 bases, and 4 bases lay between the germline ends. The germline V gene has CDR1 LGHDT and CDR2 YNNKEL (reference sequence). The CDR3 DNA is TGTGCCAGCAGCCAAGTCTCCTCTGGAAACACCATATATTTT. As protein: CASSQVSSGNTIYF.

The chain has TRBV7-2 and TRBJ2-7; a possible D gene is TRBD2 (5 bases). CDR3 length: 14 amino acids. The V and J ends lost 3 bases and 2 bases respectively, with 11 bases between them. CDR1 SGHTA and CDR2 FQGNSA come from the germline V gene. CDR3 sequence reads: CASSFTGLTYEQYF. Here the CDR3 DNA reads TGTGCCAGCAGCTTTACCGGACTCACCTACGAGCAGTACTTC.

V usage is TRBV3-1 (or the pseudogene TRBV3-2) and J usage is TRBJ2-2, with D perhaps TRBD1 (7 bases). This CDR3 is 14 amino acids long. V was trimmed by 8 bases and J by 3 bases, leaving 13 bases between them. CDR1 LGHDT and CDR2 YNNKEL come from the germline V gene (reference sequence). CDR3 sequence: CASGGQGDTGELFF. DNA for the CDR3: TGTGCCAGCGGGGGGCAGGGGGACACCGGGGAGCTGTTTTTT.

This sequence joins TRBV11-2 and TRBJ1-2; maybe TRBD1 (5 bases). CDR1 SGHAT and CDR2 FQNNGV come from the germline V gene. Trimming stripped 8 bases from V and 4 bases from J, with 17 bases between. The CDR3 has 14 amino acids. This CDR3 is CASATPRGAYGYTF. CDR3 in DNA: TGTGCCAGCGCTACACCAAGGGGCGCCTATGGCTACACCTTC.

The chain is built from TRBV18 and TRBJ1-5; D perhaps matches TRBD1 (6 bases). The V gene lost 4 bases and the J gene lost 4 bases, with 8 bases spanning the gap. The CDR3 loop spans 13 amino acids. From germline, CDR1 is KGHSH and CDR2 LQKENI. CDR3 coding DNA: TGTGCCAGCTCACAGGGGGAGAATCAGCCCCAGCATTTT. This sequence encodes CASSQGENQPQHF. The full variable domain, with the rest looked up from reference TRBV18 and TRBJ1-5, is NAGVMQNPRHLVRRRGQEARLRCSPMKGHSHVYWYRQLPEEGLKFMVYLQKENIIDESGMPKERFSAEFPKEGPSILRIQQVVRGDSAAYFCASSQGENQPQHFGDGTRLSIL.

The rearrangement uses TRBV7-2 and TRBJ2-7; possible D gene TRBD1, 5 bases. The CDR3 has 16 residues. V was pared by 5 bases and J by 2 bases, with 19 bases between. Per germline, CDR1 SGHTA and CDR2 FQGNSA. The CDR3 here is CASSQYRKGLAYEQYF. As DNA, the CDR3 is TGTGCCAGCAGCCAGTACCGAAAGGGGTTAGCCTACGAGCAGTACTTC.

This sequence joins TRBV30 and TRBJ2-1; 9 positions agree with TRBD1. The CDR3 is 14 residues long. Germline lookup yields CDR1 GTSNPN and CDR2 SVGIG (reference sequence). J was trimmed by 4 bases and V by 4 bases; bases with no gene match: 5. Here the CDR3 DNA reads TGTGCCTGGACCGGGACAGGGATTTACAATGAGCAGTTCTTC. Translating it yields CAWTGTGIYNEQFF.

This chain uses TRBV6-1 with TRBJ2-2; tentative D call: TRBD2 (5 bases). Germline values: CDR1 MNHNS, CDR2 SASEGT. V dropped 2 bases and J dropped 4 bases, with 11 bases sitting between them. The length of the CDR3 is 15 residues. In nucleotides, the CDR3 is TGTGCCAGCAGTGAAAGAGCGGTAACCACCGGGGAGCTGTTTTTT. It is translated as CASSERAVTTGELFF.

The chain combines TRBV9 with TRBJ2-3, with D possibly being TRBD1 (5 bases). The germline CDR1 and CDR2 sequences are SGDLS and YYNGEE. V lost 3 bases and J lost 4, with 15 bases in between. The CDR3 runs 15 residues. The CDR3 DNA follows: TGTGCCAGCAGCGAACAAGTCTGGGGCGCAGATACGCAGTATTTT. Protein sequence: CASSEQVWGADTQYF.

This sequence joins TRBV6-5 and TRBJ1-1, with 7 positions matching TRBD1. V lost 6 bases to trimming and J lost 0 bases; unmatched junction nucleotides: 7. The CDR3 consists of 15 residues. Germline V gene lookup returns CDR1 MNHEY and CDR2 SVGAGI. This chain's CDR3 is CASRTSDRVNTEAFF. In DNA, the CDR3 is TGTGCCAGCAGGACGTCAGACAGGGTGAACACTGAAGCTTTCTTT.

V is TRBV19 and J is TRBJ1-5, with D possibly TRBD1 on 5 matching bases. CDR1 LNHDA and CDR2 SQIVND come from the germline V gene (reference sequence). The germline V and J ends were trimmed by 7 bases and 4 bases, with 11 bases remaining between them. The CDR3 extends over 13 amino acids. This CDR3 reads CASNDRPNQPQHF. The DNA of the CDR3 is TGTGCCAGTAACGACAGACCTAATCAGCCCCAGCATTTT.

The V and J genes are TRBV4-3 and TRBJ2-7; 11 nucleotides match TRBD2. Per germline, CDR1 LGHNA and CDR2 YSLEER. Trimming removed 6 bases from V and 0 bases from J; junction bases left unmatched: 4. The CDR3 consists of 15 residues. The CDR3 here is CASSHTSGGSYEQYF. The CDR3 nucleotides read TGCGCCAGCAGTCATACTAGCGGGGGCTCCTACGAGCAGTACTTC.

This clone was found a few times. This chain joins TRBV2 and TRBJ1-1; TRBD1 might be the D (5 bases). Germline-derived CDR1 and CDR2 are SNHLY and FYNNEI. CDR3 length: 15 amino acids. V lost 3 bases to trimming and J lost 4 bases, with 15 bases between them. The CDR3 loop reads CASSEGRGLSTEAFF. The CDR3 DNA sequence: TGTGCCAGCAGTGAGGGTCGGGGACTCAGCACTGAAGCTTTCTTT. Supplemented by reference TRBV2 and TRBJ1-1, the full variable domain reads EPEVTQTPSHQVTQMGQEVILRCVPISNHLYFYWYRQILGQKVEFLVSFYNNEISEKSEIFDDQFSVERPDGSNFTLKIRSTKLEDSAMYFCASSEGRGLSTEAFFGQGTRLTVV.

J is TRBJ2-1 and V is TRBV5-4; perhaps TRBD2 as D (5 bases). Looked up from germline, CDR1 is SGHNT and CDR2 is YYREEE (reference sequence). V lost 5 bases, J lost 2 bases, and 11 bases lay in between. There are 14 residues in the CDR3. CDR3 bases: TGTGCCAGCAGTCTACCCGGGGCCTACAATGAGCAGTTCTTC. Protein sequence: CASSLPGAYNEQFF.

This clone showed up just a few times. This chain links TRBV14 with TRBJ2-1; the D gene is possibly TRBD1 (5 bases). The CDR3 is made up of 19 amino acids. Germline CDR1 is SGHDN and CDR2 is FVKESK. Deletions cut 3 bases from V and 4 bases from J, with 25 bases between. CDR3 protein: CASSHDWGQAKKRYNEQFF. The CDR3 DNA reads TGTGCCAGCAGCCATGATTGGGGCCAGGCGAAAAAACGTTACAATGAGCAGTTCTTC.

The J gene is TRBJ2-2, the V gene TRBV4-1; weak D call: TRBD1 (6 bases). The CDR3 has 15 amino acids. Trimming stripped 4 bases from V and 7 bases from J, with 16 bases between. The germline CDR1 and CDR2 sequences are MGHRA and YSYEKL. CDR3: CASSPRQELSGELFF. The CDR3 region has the DNA TGCGCCAGCAGCCCGAGACAGGAACTTAGCGGGGAGCTGTTTTTT.

J is TRBJ2-1 and V is TRBV7-2; D perhaps matches TRBD2 (7 bases). Trimming took off 6 bases at V and 4 bases at J, with 16 bases between the two ends. The CDR3 sequence is 15 residues long. CDR1 and CDR2 (germline): SGHTA, FQGNSA. This CDR3 is CASRGGLKIYNEQFF. CDR3 bases: TGTGCCAGCAGAGGGGGACTAAAAATTTACAATGAGCAGTTCTTC.

The chain links TRBV29-1 to TRBJ1-2; TRBD1 matches 8 bases. V lost 1 base, J lost 1 base, and 5 bases stayed unmatched. The germline CDR1 and CDR2 sequences are SQVTM and ANQGSEA. The CDR3 contains 15 residues. CDR3 coding DNA: TGCAGCGTTGAAGCCAGGGGGCGGATTAACTATGGCTACACCTTC. Its protein is CSVEARGRINYGYTF.

This chain links TRBV28 with TRBJ1-1; no definite D call. Trimming removed 6 bases from V and 4 bases from J, with 12 bases in between. The germline V gene has CDR1 MDHEN and CDR2 SYDVKM. CDR3 size: 13 residues. CDR3 loop: CASRYSRGTEAFF. In nucleotides, the CDR3 is TGTGCCAGCAGGTACTCTCGCGGCACTGAAGCTTTCTTT. Drawing the rest from reference TRBV28 and TRBJ1-1, the complete variable domain is DVKVTQSSRYLVKRTGEKVFLECVQDMDHENMFWYRQDPGLGLRLIYFSYDVKMKEKGDIPEGYSVSREKKERFSLILESASTNQTSMYLCASRYSRGTEAFFGQGTRLTVV.

The chain joins TRBV10-3 to TRBJ1-2; 8 bases match TRBD1. The V gene's germline CDR1 is ENHRY and CDR2 SYGVKD. The V and J ends lost 7 bases and 5 bases, in that order; junction bases with no gene match: 9. This CDR3 contains 14 residues. CDR3 in amino acids: CAIKEETGVYGYTF. CDR3 DNA sequence: TGTGCCATCAAAGAGGAGACAGGGGTATATGGCTACACCTTC.

The CDR3 sequence is CASSQGSGVTETQYF. The CDR3, as DNA: TGCGCCAGCAGCCAAGGTAGCGGGGTTACAGAGACCCAGTACTTC. This sequence joins TRBV4-1 and TRBJ2-5, with 8 positions matching TRBD2. Trimming cost V 1 base and J 4 bases; bases outside gene matches: 5. The germline V gene encodes CDR1 MGHRA and CDR2 YSYEKL. The CDR3 totals 15 residues.

J is TRBJ1-1 and V is TRBV6-1; D might be TRBD1 (5 bases). The V end was cut by 4 bases, the J end by 0 bases, with 18 bases between. Germline CDR1 and CDR2: MNHNS and SASEGT. The CDR3 loop spans 17 amino acids. The CDR3 is CASSVDSYIAMNTEAFF. In DNA form, the CDR3 reads TGTGCCAGCAGTGTTGACAGCTATATTGCCATGAACACTGAAGCTTTCTTT.

The gene calls are TRBV6-2 or TRBV6-3 and TRBJ2-3; TRBD2 matches 13 bases. The V segment lost 4 bases and the J segment 4 bases; nucleotides outside the gene matches: 2. Per germline, CDR1 MNHEY and CDR2 SVGEGT. This CDR3 is built from 15 residues. The CDR3: CASSSGLAGADTQYF. The CDR3 DNA is TGTGCCAGCAGTTCCGGACTAGCGGGGGCAGATACGCAGTATTTT.

The genes are TRBV7-3 and TRBJ2-6; D perhaps matches TRBD2 (5 bases). CDR3 length: 20 amino acids. V was trimmed by 2 bases and J by 2 bases, leaving 22 bases between them. Germline values: CDR1 SGHTA, CDR2 FQGTGA. The CDR3 sequence: CASSLGEIKELQPGANVLTF. In nucleotides, the CDR3 is TGTGCCAGCAGCTTAGGGGAGATTAAAGAATTGCAGCCTGGGGCCAACGTCCTGACTTTC.